This entry lists 27 T cell receptor beta chains sequenced from one sample in a study of blood T cell repertoires in COVID-19 (dated by TCRdb to 2019 to 2021). The library was produced with the immunoSEQ multiplex PCR assay. TCRdb obtained this table from immuneACCESS and retained in-frame rearrangements with V and J assigned. These tables miss some clones; where compared with another copy, unresolved V genes account for less than half of the shortfall, and the remainder is unexplained. The table for this sample lists about 82,000 clones; 60% to 80% of them were counted only once. The biggest ten clones account for about a third of the sample. Sequencing input: peripheral blood. The origin of the receptors is a man aged 55 to 70 with COVID-19, enrolled during active disease.

V usage is TRBV9 and J usage is TRBJ2-2, with D possibly matching TRBD2 (6 bases). Germline values: CDR1 SGDLS, CDR2 YYNGEE. V gave up 0 bases and J gave up 5 bases, with 11 bases separating them. The CDR3 loop spans 15 amino acids. The CDR3 coding sequence is TGTGCCAGCAGCGTAGTGCCGGGGGAGACCGGGGAGCTGTTTTTT. The encoded protein is CASSVVPGETGELFF.

The CDR3 loop is CASSVTLTGGYGYTF. CDR3 DNA sequence: TGTGCCAGCAGCGTAACCCTTACAGGGGGCTATGGCTACACCTTC. V gene TRBV6-5 combines with J gene TRBJ1-2, with TRBD1 matching over 8 bases. V dropped 6 bases and J dropped 4; count of bases not matched to a gene: 10. This CDR3 is built from 15 residues. Germline V CDR1 and CDR2: MNHEY, SVGAGI.

V usage is TRBV7-2 and J usage is TRBJ2-4; 8 bases agree with TRBD2. This CDR3 comprises 16 residues. The germline gives CDR1 SGHTA, CDR2 FQGNSA. J was trimmed by 1 base and V by 0 bases; bases with no gene match: 2. The CDR3 bases are TGTGCCAGCAGCTTAGCTAGCGGGGTGGCCAAAAACATTCAGTACTTC. Translation: CASSLASGVAKNIQYF.

This chain joins TRBV9 and TRBJ1-1; D gene ambiguous. Germline V lookup: CDR1 SGDLS, CDR2 YYNGEE. V was shortened by 0 bases and J by 1 base, with 7 bases between the two germline ends. The CDR3 covers 14 residues. The CDR3 protein is CASSVVAENTEAFF. Written as DNA, the CDR3 is TGTGCCAGCAGCGTAGTAGCAGAGAACACTGAAGCTTTCTTT.

The V and J genes are TRBV19 and TRBJ1-5; weak D call: TRBD1 (6 bases). The CDR3 is made up of 13 amino acids. CDR1 is LNHDA and CDR2 is SQIVND in the germline V gene (reference sequence). V gave up 4 bases and J gave up 4 bases, with 8 bases separating them. In DNA form, the CDR3 reads TGTGCCAGTAGTAGGACAGTTAATCAGCCCCAGCATTTT. Translating it yields CASSRTVNQPQHF.

V usage is TRBV4-2 and J usage is TRBJ2-5, with D possibly matching TRBD2 (6 bases). V lost 0 bases to trimming and J lost 5 bases, with 16 bases between them. This CDR3 has 16 residues. Germline CDR1 reads LGHNA; CDR2 reads YNFKEQ. CDR3 in amino acids: CASSQETGVIWETQYF. The CDR3 region has the DNA TGTGCCAGCAGCCAAGAAACGGGAGTCATCTGGGAGACCCAGTACTTC.

V usage is TRBV30 and J usage is TRBJ2-2; 7 nucleotides line up with TRBD1. This CDR3 is built from 12 residues. CDR1 and CDR2 from the germline V gene are GTSNPN and SVGIG (reference sequence). V lost 8 bases and J lost 7; bases outside the gene matches: 7. This chain's CDR3 is CARLTGVGELFF. The DNA for the CDR3 is TGTGCCCGGCTCACAGGGGTCGGGGAGCTGTTTTTT.

The gene calls are TRBV19 and TRBJ2-5; 8 nucleotides line up with TRBD1. This CDR3 contains 19 residues. Germline trimming cut 1 base from V and 9 bases from J; bases unmatched to any gene: 22. Germline lookup yields CDR1 LNHDA and CDR2 SQIVND (reference sequence). The CDR3 DNA is TGTGCCAGTAGTATAGTAGGCCCCCCGCAGGGGGCGACCAGGCGGGCCCAGTACTTC. It codes for CASSIVGPPQGATRRAQYF. The complete variable domain, with remaining parts taken from reference TRBV19 and TRBJ2-5, reads DGGITQSPKYLFRKEGQNVTLSCEQNLNHDAMYWYRQDPGQGLRLIYYSQIVNDFQKGDIAEGYSVSREKKESFPLTVTSAQKNPTAFYLCASSIVGPPQGATRRAQYFGPGTRLLVL.

This clone was recorded once. The chain links TRBV21-1 to TRBJ2-7; the DNA was not used to check the table's D call, TRBD1. TRBV21-1 is marked as a pseudogene. There are 17 residues in the CDR3. The CDR3 is CASSKEIAQPVSYEQYF. CDR3 DNA sequence: TGTGCCAGCAGCAAAGAGATCGCACAGCCGGTAAGTTACGAGCAGTACTTC.

V is TRBV11-3 and J is TRBJ2-7, with a weak D call TRBD2 (5 bases). This CDR3 has 14 amino acids. Trimming shortened V by 0 bases and J by 6 bases, and 12 bases separated the two germline ends. The germline gives CDR1 SGHNT, CDR2 YENEEA. DNA for the CDR3: TGTGCCAGCAGCTTAGAGGTCGGGGTTGGCGAGCAGTACTTC. This gives the protein CASSLEVGVGEQYF. The full variable domain, in which reference TRBV11-3 and TRBJ2-7 provide the parts outside the CDR3, is EAGVVQSPRYKIIEKKQPVAFWCNPISGHNTLYWYLQNLGQGPELLIRYENEEAVDDSQLPKDRFSAERLKGVDSTLKIQPAELGDSAVYLCASSLEVGVGEQYFGPGTRLTVT.

DNA of the CDR3: TGCGCCAGCAGCCCCGGAGCAGTCAATGAGCAGTTCTTC. Its translation is CASSPGAVNEQFF. The chain has TRBV5-1 and TRBJ2-1, with no clear D. The CDR3 loop spans 13 amino acids. Deletions cut 4 bases from V and 6 bases from J, with 11 bases between. Germline V gene sequence: CDR1 SGHRS, CDR2 YFSETQ.

The chain uses TRBV6-4 and TRBJ2-1; 11 bases map to TRBD2. CDR1 and CDR2 (germline): MRHNA, SNTAGT. The CDR3 sequence is 13 residues long. Trimming took 5 bases from V and 8 from J; bases not matched to a gene: 2. The chain's CDR3 is CASSTSGSYEQFF. The CDR3, as DNA: TGTGCCAGCAGTACTAGCGGGAGCTATGAGCAGTTCTTC.

This clone was detected only a few times. V gene TRBV19 combines with J gene TRBJ2-1; D perhaps matches TRBD2 (6 bases). V was shortened by 2 bases and J by 5 bases, with 13 bases between the two germline ends. The CDR3 loop spans 15 amino acids. Per germline, CDR1 LNHDA and CDR2 SQIVND (reference sequence). CDR3 DNA: TGTGCCAGTAGTATATTGAACGGCGGGGACAATGAGCAGTTCTTC. It specifies CASSILNGGDNEQFF.

The chain couples TRBV7-9 to TRBJ1-2, with 8 positions matching TRBD1. Germline V gene lookup returns CDR1 SEHNR and CDR2 FQNEAQ (reference sequence). This CDR3 spans 12 amino acids. Trimming took 6 bases from V and 7 from J; bases not matched to a gene: 4. The CDR3 reads CASRAGQGGYTF. CDR3 DNA: TGTGCCAGCAGGGCCGGACAGGGTGGCTACACCTTC.

This chain uses TRBV5-6 with TRBJ1-6, with TRBD1 matching over 9 bases. This CDR3 has 17 amino acids. Germline CDR1 is SGHDT and CDR2 is YYEEEE. V gave up 3 bases and J gave up 10 bases; unmatched junction bases: 14. CDR3 sequence reads: CASSSAPGQGTYSPLHF. The CDR3 nucleotides read TGTGCCAGCAGCTCCGCCCCGGGACAGGGAACATACTCACCCCTCCACTTT. Supplemented by reference TRBV5-6 and TRBJ1-6, the full variable domain reads DAGVTQSPTHLIKTRGQQVTLRCSPKSGHDTVSWYQQALGQGPQFIFQYYEEEERQRGNFPDRFSGHQFPNYSSELNVNALLLGDSALYLCASSSAPGQGTYSPLHFGNGTRLTVT.

The chain uses TRBV2 and TRBJ1-1; D unclear. CDR3 length: 13 residues. The germline gives CDR1 SNHLY, CDR2 FYNNEI. V was pared by 7 bases and J by 3 bases, with 12 bases between. As DNA, the CDR3 is TGTGCCAGCACATACAGTCAGGACACTGAAGCTTTCTTT. Translation: CASTYSQDTEAFF.

The rearrangement joins TRBV20-1 to TRBJ2-3; the D gene is possibly TRBD2 (5 bases). This CDR3 is 12 amino acids long. The germline V gene has CDR1 DFQATT and CDR2 SNEGSKA (reference sequence). Trimming shortened V by 3 bases and J by 7 bases, and 11 bases separated the two germline ends. CDR3 amino acids: CSASLAGNTQYF. Written as DNA, the CDR3 is TGCAGTGCTAGTCTGGCGGGTAATACGCAGTATTTT.

The chain is built from TRBV4-1 and TRBJ2-7, with 7 positions matching TRBD1. CDR1 MGHRA and CDR2 YSYEKL come from the germline V gene. V lost 3 bases and J lost 2; bases outside the gene matches: 10. CDR3 length equals 16 residues. Written as DNA, the CDR3 is TGCGCCAGCAGCCACTCCCTTAGGGGACAGACCTACGAGCAGTACTTC. It specifies CASSHSLRGQTYEQYF.

The chain has TRBV15 and TRBJ1-4; maybe TRBD1 (5 bases). This CDR3 region has 17 residues. Per germline, CDR1 LNHNV and CDR2 YYDKDF (reference sequence). Trimming removed 1 base from V and 1 base from J, with 13 bases in between. The CDR3 DNA follows: TGTGCCACCAGCAGAGGCGGTCAGGGAGGAACTAATGAAAAACTGTTTTTT. Amino acids: CATSRGGQGGTNEKLFF.

Of note for this clone: The junction departs from the called germline gene at one end, perhaps through a read error. V is TRBV5-1 and J is TRBJ2-7; 10 bases fit TRBD2. The CDR3 length is 12 residues. Germline V gene lookup returns CDR1 SGHRS and CDR2 YFSETQ. In DNA, the CDR3 is TGCGCCAGCAGCTCCCGACTAGCGGGCCGCCCCTTC. Residues: CASSSRLAGRPF. The full variable domain, completed using reference TRBV5-1 and TRBJ2-7, is KAGVTQTPRYLIKTRGQQVTLSCSPISGHRSVSWYQQTPGQGLQFLFEYFSETQRNKGNFPGRFSGRQFSNSRSEMNVSTLELGDSALYLCASSSRLAGRPFGPGTRLTVT.

This clone was detected only a few times. This chain connects TRBV25-1 to TRBJ2-1, with 10 bases that match TRBD2. Germline V gene data show CDR1 as MGHDK and CDR2 as SYGVNS. The CDR3 contains 15 residues. V was pared by 4 bases and J by 7 bases, with 7 bases of the junction left unmatched. CDR3 region: CASSVSSGSRNEQFF. The CDR3 DNA sequence: TGTGCCAGCAGTGTCTCTAGCGGGAGTCGGAATGAGCAGTTCTTC.

The J gene is TRBJ2-3, the V gene TRBV3-1 (or the pseudogene TRBV3-2); 10 positions match TRBD2. The germline V gene has CDR1 LGHDT and CDR2 YNNKEL (reference sequence). J was trimmed by 5 bases and V by 4 bases; bases with no gene match: 6. The length of the CDR3 is 15 residues. DNA for the CDR3: TGTGCCAGCAGCCGTATAGGGACTAGCGTAGATACGCAGTATTTT. Protein: CASSRIGTSVDTQYF.

This clone was picked up a small number of times. This chain links TRBV5-1 with TRBJ2-7, with TRBD1 matching over 7 bases. CDR1 is SGHRS and CDR2 is YFSETQ in the germline V gene. The V segment lost 0 bases and the J segment 2 bases; nucleotides outside the gene matches: 11. This CDR3 is built from 17 residues. The CDR3 reads CASSLAIGRGYPYEQYF. The CDR3 coding sequence is TGCGCCAGCAGCTTGGCCATTGGCAGGGGGTACCCCTACGAGCAGTACTTC.

Only a few counts were recorded for this clone. This chain joins TRBV29-1 and TRBJ2-3; 9 nucleotides line up with TRBD2. The CDR3 contains 19 residues. The germline gives CDR1 SQVTM, CDR2 ANQGSEA. The J segment lost 4 bases and the V segment lost 6 bases, leaving 23 bases of the junction unmatched. The DNA of the CDR3 is TGCAGCGTCGTTCACAGGGGAACTAGCGGGCCAAGGGCAGCAGATACGCAGTATTTT. Encoded protein: CSVVHRGTSGPRAADTQYF.

This clone occurred a few times. The gene calls are TRBV12-2 and TRBJ2-2; the tabulated D call, TRBD1, remains unverified against the DNA. TRBV12-2 is a pseudogene. This CDR3 comprises 16 residues. The CDR3 nucleotides read TGTGCAAGTCGCTTAGCAGTCAGGGGTTGCACCGGGGAGCTGTTTTTT. This sequence encodes CASRLAVRGCTGELFF.

This chain uses TRBV11-2 with TRBJ2-2; no reliable D call. Trimming pared 5 bases from V and 3 bases from J, leaving 16 bases between. The germline V gene has CDR1 SGHAT and CDR2 FQNNGV. The length of the CDR3 is 16 residues. The DNA of the CDR3 is TGTGCCAGCAGCAAACCCGGGTTCGTCGACACCGGGGAGCTGTTTTTT. Its protein is CASSKPGFVDTGELFF.

The genes are TRBV10-3 and TRBJ2-3; 14 nucleotides match TRBD2. Per germline, CDR1 ENHRY and CDR2 SYGVKD. The ends lost 11 bases at V and 0 bases at J; junction bases unmatched: 7. The CDR3 runs to 16 residues. CDR3 amino acids: CASRLAGGLSTDTQYF. CDR3 nucleotides: TGTGCCTCAAGACTAGCGGGGGGGCTCAGCACAGATACGCAGTATTTT.